The clone carrying this TCR beta chain was counted many times. TCRdb processed the RACE reads anew with MiXCR; each CDR3 protein has one entry. The sample includes 90,000 or so distinct CDR3 sequences, 8.5% of them seen just once. The data derive from a study of human T cells and chemical hapten exposure. Described time point: pre-sensitization, week 0. The treatment: therapeutic diphenylcyclopropenone sensitization with weekly scalp DPC. Trimming at V came to 0 bases and at J to 4 bases, leaving 5 bases not matched to a gene. Germline CDR1 and CDR2: SGHRS and YFSETQ. The CDR3 has 15 amino acids. The receptor comes from a middle-aged man with alopecia areata. Some clones in this sample may be carry-over from other donors' samples. The source material was whole blood, sampled in connection with sensitization to the hapten diphenylcyclopropenone (DPC). The chain recombines TRBV5-1 with TRBJ2-3, with TRBD2 identical over 7 bases. The CDR3 nucleotides read TGCGCCAGCAGCTTGGTTCTAGCGGACGCAGATACGCAGTATTTT. It specifies CASSLVLADADTQYF.